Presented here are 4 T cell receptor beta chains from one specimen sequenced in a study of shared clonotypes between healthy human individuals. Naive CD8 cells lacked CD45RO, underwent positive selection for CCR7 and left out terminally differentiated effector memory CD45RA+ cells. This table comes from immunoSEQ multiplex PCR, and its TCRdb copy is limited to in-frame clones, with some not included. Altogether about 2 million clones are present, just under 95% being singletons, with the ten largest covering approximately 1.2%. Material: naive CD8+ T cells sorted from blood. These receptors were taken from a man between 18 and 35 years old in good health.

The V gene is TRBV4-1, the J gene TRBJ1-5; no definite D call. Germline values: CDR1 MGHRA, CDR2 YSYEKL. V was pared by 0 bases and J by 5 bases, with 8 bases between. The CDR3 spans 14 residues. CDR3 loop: CASSQDRGYQPQHF. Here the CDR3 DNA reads TGCGCCAGCAGCCAAGATCGAGGGTATCAGCCCCAGCATTTT.

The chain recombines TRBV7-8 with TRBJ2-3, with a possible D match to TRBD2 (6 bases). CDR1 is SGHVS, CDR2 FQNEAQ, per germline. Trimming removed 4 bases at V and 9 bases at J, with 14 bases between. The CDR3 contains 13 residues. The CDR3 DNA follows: TGTGCCAGCAGCTCCTCTCCGGGAGAAACGCAGTATTTT. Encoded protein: CASSSSPGETQYF. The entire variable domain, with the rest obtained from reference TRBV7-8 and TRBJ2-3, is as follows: GAGVSQSPRYKVAKRGQDVALRCDPISGHVSLFWYQQALGQGPEFLTYFQNEAQLDKSGLPSDRFFAERPEGSVSTLKIQRTQQEDSAVYLCASSSSPGETQYFGPGTRLTVL.

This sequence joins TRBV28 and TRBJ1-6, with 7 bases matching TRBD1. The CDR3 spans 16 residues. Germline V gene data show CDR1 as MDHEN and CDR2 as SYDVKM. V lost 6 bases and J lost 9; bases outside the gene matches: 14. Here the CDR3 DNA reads TGTGCCAGCAGGGATACAGGGGCCCCCTTACTTTCACCCCTCCACTTT. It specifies CASRDTGAPLLSPLHF.

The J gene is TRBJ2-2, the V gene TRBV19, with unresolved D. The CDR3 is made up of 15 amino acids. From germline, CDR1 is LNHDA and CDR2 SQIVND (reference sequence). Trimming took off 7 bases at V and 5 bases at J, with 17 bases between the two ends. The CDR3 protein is CASTKPILGTGELFF. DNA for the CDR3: TGTGCCAGTACCAAACCTATACTTGGGACCGGGGAGCTGTTTTTT. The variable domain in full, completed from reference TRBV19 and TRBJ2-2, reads DGGITQSPKYLFRKEGQNVTLSCEQNLNHDAMYWYRQDPGQGLRLIYYSQIVNDFQKGDIAEGYSVSREKKESFPLTVTSAQKNPTAFYLCASTKPILGTGELFFGEGSRLTVL.